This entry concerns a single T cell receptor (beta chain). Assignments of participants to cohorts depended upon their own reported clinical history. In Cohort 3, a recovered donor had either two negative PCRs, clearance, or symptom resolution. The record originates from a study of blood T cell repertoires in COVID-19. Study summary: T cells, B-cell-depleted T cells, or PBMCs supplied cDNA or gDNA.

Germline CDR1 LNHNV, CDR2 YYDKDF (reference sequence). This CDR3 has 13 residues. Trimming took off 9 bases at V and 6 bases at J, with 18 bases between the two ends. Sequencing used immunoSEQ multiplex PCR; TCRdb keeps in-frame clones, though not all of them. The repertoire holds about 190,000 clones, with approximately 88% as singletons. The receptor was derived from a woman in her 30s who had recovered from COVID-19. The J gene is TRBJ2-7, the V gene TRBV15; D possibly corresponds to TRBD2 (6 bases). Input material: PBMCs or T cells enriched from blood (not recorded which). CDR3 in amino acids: CATGGGRVREQYF. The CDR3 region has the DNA TGTGCCACGGGGGGAGGTAGAGTCCGCGAGCAGTACTTC. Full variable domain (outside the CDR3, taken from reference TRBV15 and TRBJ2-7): DAMVIQNPRYQVTQFGKPVTLSCSQTLNHNVMYWYQQKSSQAPKLLFHYYDKDFNNEADTPDNFQSRRPNTSFCFLDIRSPGLGDTAMYLCATGGGRVREQYFGPGTRLTVT.